The 30 T cell receptor beta chains reported below all come from one sample, sequenced in a study of CD4 T cells in relation to SARS-CoV-2 and coronaviruses. Assay used: immunoSEQ multiplex PCR; TCRdb lists only in-frame clones, some missing. The sample has 30,000 to 45,000 clones; more than 60% are singletons. No antigen has been identified for these receptors. The material sequenced was memory CD4+ T cells from PBMCs, cultured in vitro. Receptors originate from an adult with COVID-19.

There are a few counts of this clone. The chain has TRBV15 and TRBJ1-5, with D maybe TRBD1 (5 bases). Per germline, CDR1 LNHNV and CDR2 YYDKDF (reference sequence). The CDR3 totals 16 residues. V lost 1 base to trimming and J lost 4 bases, with 14 bases between them. The CDR3 protein is CATSRGDLSMNQPQHF. CDR3 coding DNA: TGTGCCACCAGCAGAGGGGACCTCTCAATGAATCAGCCCCAGCATTTT.

The chain recombines TRBV28 with TRBJ2-7, with 7 positions matching TRBD1. This CDR3 is built from 14 residues. Trimming cost V 6 bases and J 2 bases; bases outside gene matches: 7. From germline, CDR1 is MDHEN and CDR2 SYDVKM. For the CDR3, the DNA is TGTGCCAGCAGCCTCCGGGACAGAACCTACGAGCAGTACTTC. Translation gives CASSLRDRTYEQYF.

The chain links TRBV19 to TRBJ2-7; D possibly corresponds to TRBD1 (5 bases). Per the germline V gene, CDR1 is LNHDA and CDR2 is SQIVND (reference sequence). The V end lost 6 bases, the J end lost 4 bases, and 16 bases lay between the germline ends. The CDR3 totals 14 residues. Here the CDR3 reads CASRLNSGPYEQYF. The CDR3 nucleotides read TGTGCCAGTAGGCTAAATTCAGGGCCGTACGAGCAGTACTTC.

CDR3 DNA sequence: TGTGCCAGCAGCGTAGTTGCGGAGGCCTCCTATGGCTACACCTTC. Amino acid sequence: CASSVVAEASYGYTF. The chain has TRBV9 and TRBJ1-2; D gene uncertain. Trimming took off 0 bases at V and 4 bases at J, with 13 bases between the two ends. The germline CDR1 and CDR2 sequences are SGDLS and YYNGEE. The CDR3 spans 15 residues.

The V gene is TRBV5-1, the J gene TRBJ1-2; no firm D call. Germline CDR1 reads SGHRS; CDR2 reads YFSETQ. The CDR3 is 13 amino acids. Trimming pared 1 base from V and 2 bases from J, leaving 6 bases between. The CDR3 region is CASSLNRNYGYTF. Written as DNA, the CDR3 is TGCGCCAGCAGCTTGAATCGGAACTATGGCTACACCTTC.

This chain connects TRBV29-1 to TRBJ2-1, with 12 bases that match TRBD2. CDR1 is SQVTM, CDR2 ANQGSEA, per germline. The length of the CDR3 is 15 residues. V dropped 7 bases and J dropped 0; count of bases not matched to a gene: 4. The CDR3 region has the DNA TGCAGCGACGGACTAGCGGGGAGCTCCTACAATGAGCAGTTCTTC. It encodes CSDGLAGSSYNEQFF.

The rearrangement uses TRBV19 and TRBJ1-5; D not resolved. CDR3 length equals 13 residues. Germline V CDR1 and CDR2: LNHDA, SQIVND (reference sequence). The V and J ends lost 3 bases and 4 bases respectively, with 7 bases between them. The chain's CDR3 is CASSMGRNQPQHF. In DNA form, the CDR3 reads TGTGCCAGTAGTATGGGAAGGAATCAGCCCCAGCATTTT.

The chain uses TRBV5-1 and TRBJ2-3, with a weak D call TRBD1 (5 bases). V was cut by 3 bases and J by 7 bases, with 21 bases left in between. CDR3 length: 16 amino acids. CDR1 is SGHRS and CDR2 is YFSETQ in the germline V gene. The CDR3 protein is CASSWATAPVGHTQYF. DNA for the CDR3: TGCGCCAGCAGCTGGGCTACAGCCCCCGTGGGGCATACGCAGTATTTT.

The chain is built from TRBV7-8 and TRBJ2-2, with D possibly being TRBD1 (6 bases). The CDR3 contains 14 residues. The V end was cut by 3 bases, the J end by 1 base, with 6 bases between. The germline V gene encodes CDR1 SGHVS and CDR2 FQNEAQ. CDR3 in amino acids: CASSLGQNTGELFF. The CDR3, as DNA: TGTGCCAGCAGCTTGGGACAGAACACCGGGGAGCTGTTTTTT. Drawing the rest from reference TRBV7-8 and TRBJ2-2, the complete variable domain is GAGVSQSPRYKVAKRGQDVALRCDPISGHVSLFWYQQALGQGPEFLTYFQNEAQLDKSGLPSDRFFAERPEGSVSTLKIQRTQQEDSAVYLCASSLGQNTGELFFGEGSRLTVL.

The rearrangement uses TRBV9 and TRBJ1-2; tentative D call: TRBD1 (5 bases). Germline V gene lookup returns CDR1 SGDLS and CDR2 YYNGEE. V lost 0 bases, J lost 7 bases, and 16 bases lay in between. This CDR3 is built from 15 residues. This chain's CDR3 is CASSVGGIRRGGYTF. The CDR3 coding sequence is TGTGCCAGCAGCGTAGGGGGGATCCGACGGGGTGGCTACACCTTC.

The rearrangement joins TRBV24-1 to TRBJ2-7; a possible D gene is TRBD1 (6 bases). The CDR3 is made up of 16 amino acids. Germline CDR1 KGHDR, CDR2 SFDVKD. Trimming removed 3 bases at V and 1 base at J, with 15 bases between. The CDR3 sequence: CATSDVKGVGSYEQYF. The DNA for the CDR3 is TGTGCCACCAGTGATGTTAAGGGGGTAGGGTCCTACGAGCAGTACTTC.

Only a few counts were recorded for this clone. The chain combines TRBV7-2 with TRBJ1-3, with D possibly matching TRBD1 (5 bases). The CDR3 has 16 amino acids. CDR1 is SGHTA and CDR2 is FQGNSA in the germline V gene. Trimming shortened V by 1 base and J by 1 base, and 11 bases separated the two germline ends. CDR3 in amino acids: CASSLEGSFSGNTIYF. CDR3 sequence (DNA): TGTGCCAGCAGCTTAGAGGGGAGTTTTTCTGGAAACACCATATATTTT.

This chain links TRBV18 with TRBJ1-5; the match to TRBD1 covers 8 bases. Germline CDR1 KGHSH, CDR2 LQKENI. This CDR3 has 14 residues. Trimming cost V 3 bases and J 3 bases; bases outside gene matches: 1. The CDR3 sequence is CASSPDRANQPQHF. The CDR3 bases are TGTGCCAGCTCACCGGACAGGGCCAATCAGCCCCAGCATTTT.

The chain couples TRBV7-2 to TRBJ2-7, with D possibly matching TRBD1 (6 bases). CDR1 is SGHTA, CDR2 FQGNSA, per germline. Trimming took off 8 bases at V and 7 bases at J, with 21 bases between the two ends. This CDR3 contains 14 residues. CDR3 amino acids: CASGTLDRREEQYF. The CDR3 DNA reads as TGTGCCAGCGGAACTTTGGACAGACGTGAGGAGCAGTACTTC.

The gene calls are TRBV5-1 and TRBJ2-7; no clear D. CDR1 and CDR2 from the germline V gene are SGHRS and YFSETQ. The CDR3 is 14 residues long. Trimming shortened V by 3 bases and J by 5 bases, and 15 bases separated the two germline ends. The CDR3 here is CASSSLDLEDEQYF. CDR3 DNA: TGCGCCAGCAGCTCCCTAGACCTGGAAGACGAGCAGTACTTC.

This chain uses TRBV6-2 or TRBV6-3 with TRBJ2-1; D unclear. The CDR3 sequence is 11 residues long. Germline lookup yields CDR1 MNHEY and CDR2 SVGEGT. Trimming stripped 5 bases from V and 8 bases from J, with 7 bases between. DNA for the CDR3: TGTGCCAGCAGTCCAGCGTATGAGCAGTTCTTC. This gives the protein CASSPAYEQFF.

The V gene is TRBV5-1, the J gene TRBJ2-3; 8 nucleotides agree with TRBD2. Germline CDR1 is SGHRS and CDR2 is YFSETQ. Unmatched junction bases numbered 14, after V lost 5 bases and J lost 0 bases. CDR3 length: 18 residues. The CDR3 DNA sequence: TGCGCCAGCAGGCCCGGCTTACTAGCGGTGGATAGCACAGATACGCAGTATTTT. It yields the protein CASRPGLLAVDSTDTQYF.

The DNA of the CDR3 is TGTGCCAGTAGTATAGCACGACAGTACGAGCAGTACTTC. Protein sequence: CASSIARQYEQYF. The chain combines TRBV19 with TRBJ2-7; D is perhaps TRBD1 (5 bases). Germline CDR1 LNHDA, CDR2 SQIVND (reference sequence). CDR3 length: 13 amino acids. The V end was cut by 1 base, the J end by 4 bases, with 8 bases between.

This rearrangement joins TRBV27 to TRBJ1-5; the D gene is possibly TRBD1 (5 bases). Deletions cut 8 bases from V and 5 bases from J, with 22 bases between. The CDR3 is 16 amino acids. Germline lookup yields CDR1 MNHEY and CDR2 SMNVEV (reference sequence). The CDR3 is CASALARQGDYQPQHF. The CDR3 DNA sequence: TGTGCCAGCGCCTTGGCCCGGCAGGGTGACTATCAGCCCCAGCATTTT.

This clone was observed once. The chain combines TRBV3-1 (or the pseudogene TRBV3-2) with TRBJ1-2; D unclear. The CDR3 length is 14 residues. Germline CDR1 is LGHDT and CDR2 is YNNKEL (reference sequence). V lost 1 base and J lost 2, with 8 bases in between. The CDR3 region has the DNA TGTGCCAGCAGCCAAGTGGGCGGGAACTATGGCTACACCTTC. Its translation is CASSQVGGNYGYTF.

The table lists this clone with a few counts. V and J are TRBV27 and TRBJ1-3; the D is unclear. V was pared by 6 bases and J by 0 bases, with 6 bases between. Germline V gives CDR1 MNHEY, CDR2 SMNVEV (reference sequence). This CDR3 region has 13 residues. The CDR3 region is CASSLSSGNTIYF. The CDR3 DNA reads TGTGCCAGCAGCTTGAGCTCTGGAAACACCATATATTTT.

The gene calls are TRBV28 and TRBJ1-2; D unresolved. The germline V gene encodes CDR1 MDHEN and CDR2 SYDVKM. The CDR3 contains 12 residues. V was shortened by 6 bases and J by 4 bases, with 9 bases between the two germline ends. The CDR3 DNA follows: TGTGCCAGCAGCCCGGGGAGCTATGGCTACACCTTC. Protein: CASSPGSYGYTF.

This chain joins TRBV6-2 or TRBV6-3 and TRBJ2-1; D is uncertain. Trimming cost V 6 bases and J 0 bases, with 15 bases left between them. CDR1 MNHEY and CDR2 SVGEGT come from the germline V gene. The CDR3 has 16 residues. The chain's CDR3 is CASSPNYQSSYNEQFF. CDR3 in DNA: TGTGCCAGCAGCCCTAATTACCAGAGCTCCTACAATGAGCAGTTCTTC.

The chain couples TRBV2 to TRBJ2-3; TRBD2 might be the D (6 bases). The V gene lost 5 bases and the J gene lost 4 bases, with 13 bases spanning the gap. The CDR3 has 14 amino acids. Germline assignment: CDR1 SNHLY and CDR2 FYNNEI. The CDR3 DNA reads TGTGCCAGCAGTCCGGAGGGCCCCCCAGATACGCAGTATTTT. Protein: CASSPEGPPDTQYF.

This chain uses TRBV11-2 with TRBJ2-1, with a tentative D call TRBD2 (5 bases). Germline loops: CDR1 SGHAT, CDR2 FQNNGV. The CDR3 has 15 residues. The V and J ends lost 2 bases and 8 bases respectively, with 16 bases between them. The CDR3: CASSLPASAGHEQFF. The CDR3 region has the DNA TGTGCCAGCAGCTTACCCGCCTCCGCGGGCCATGAGCAGTTCTTC. Full variable domain (outside the CDR3, taken from reference TRBV11-2 and TRBJ2-1): EAGVAQSPRYKIIEKRQSVAFWCNPISGHATLYWYQQILGQGPKLLIQFQNNGVVDDSQLPKDRFSAERLKGVDSTLKIQPAKLEDSAVYLCASSLPASAGHEQFFGPGTRLTVL.

The V call is TRBV6-6, the J call TRBJ2-7; 10 positions agree with TRBD1. CDR1 MNHNY and CDR2 SVGAGI come from the germline V gene (reference sequence). Unmatched junction bases numbered 9, after V lost 7 bases and J lost 6 bases. The CDR3 has 14 amino acids. The CDR3 here is CASTVDRGLIEQYF. CDR3 DNA sequence: TGTGCCAGCACCGTGGACAGGGGGTTGATCGAGCAGTACTTC.

The chain joins TRBV7-9 to TRBJ2-3; 7 bases match TRBD2. CDR1 and CDR2 (germline): SEHNR, FQNEAQ (reference sequence). The J segment lost 5 bases and the V segment lost 5 bases, leaving 13 bases of the junction unmatched. There are 16 residues in the CDR3. The CDR3 loop reads CASSPRGTYGGDTQYF. The CDR3 nucleotides read TGTGCCAGCAGCCCGCGGGGGACCTATGGAGGAGATACGCAGTATTTT.

Concerning this clone: Additional DNA sequences in this sample encode the identical CDR3. As DNA, the CDR3 is TGCAGTGCTAGGGACTACAATGAGCAGTTCTTC. Translating gives CSARDYNEQFF. The rearrangement links TRBV20-1 to TRBJ2-1; D is unresolved. CDR3 size: 11 residues. Germline V gene lookup returns CDR1 DFQATT and CDR2 SNEGSKA (reference sequence). V was cut by 3 bases and J by 3 bases, with 3 bases left in between.

The CDR3 region is CASSMEGGLLSEQFF. CDR3 nucleotides: TGTGCCAGCAGCATGGAGGGCGGATTATTAAGTGAGCAGTTCTTC. The rearrangement links TRBV7-2 to TRBJ2-1, with D possibly being TRBD2 (6 bases). CDR3 length: 15 amino acids. The germline V and J ends were trimmed by 5 bases and 9 bases, with 20 bases remaining between them. CDR1 SGHTA and CDR2 FQGNSA come from the germline V gene.

V and J are TRBV6-6 and TRBJ2-3, with 8 bases matching TRBD2. Per germline, CDR1 MNHNY and CDR2 SVGAGI (reference sequence). This CDR3 has 15 residues. The V segment lost 6 bases and the J segment 2 bases; nucleotides outside the gene matches: 7. The CDR3 here is CASRRSGSSTDTQYF. In DNA, the CDR3 is TGTGCCAGCAGACGAAGCGGGAGTTCCACAGATACGCAGTATTTT.